This is a list of T cell receptor beta chains from one sample in a study of blood T cell repertoires in COVID-19. Clones were sequenced by immunoSEQ multiplex PCR, and TCRdb holds only the in-frame ones, with some missing. The sample includes around 170,000 clones, around 83% of them seen just once. Material for sequencing was peripheral blood. Source of these receptors: a man between 65 and 85 years old who had recovered from COVID-19. CDR3s include the opening cysteine and the closing phenylalanine or tryptophan. D genes are given only for firm matches. Clone size, where shown, is once, few, many, or a class for clones that have expanded.

size	length	V	D	J	DNA	CDR3
-	15	TRBV28	TRBD1	TRBJ2-6	TGTGCCAGCAGGTTGACAGGGGGTGGGGCCAACGTCCTGACTTTC	CASRLTGGGANVLTF
-	14	TRBV2	-	TRBJ1-4	TGTGCCAGCAGCGAGGCGGGCCCGTCATCAACTCTGTTTTTT	CASSEAGPSSTLFF
-	13	TRBV7-2	-	TRBJ1-1	TGTGCCAGCAGCTTTAAAGGGGCCACTGAAGCTTTCTTT	CASSFKGATEAFF
-	13	TRBV28	TRBD1	TRBJ1-2	TGTGCCAGCAGTTCGGGACAGAACTATGGCTACACCTTC	CASSSGQNYGYTF
-	13	TRBV7-2	-	TRBJ2-5	TGTGCCAGCAGCTTTCAAGGGGAAGAGACCCAGTACTTC	CASSFQGEETQYF
-	13	TRBV10-3	TRBD2	TRBJ2-7	TGTGCCATAGATACTAGCGGGGGGGGCGAGCAGTACTTC	CAIDTSGGGEQYF
many	15	TRBV5-1	TRBD1	TRBJ1-5	TGCGCCAGCAGCAACGGGACAGGGTACAATCAGCCCCAGCATTTT	CASSNGTGYNQPQHF
-	13	TRBV18	-	TRBJ1-5	TGTGCCAGCTCACCAGAAAAACTGGAGCCCCAGCATTTT	CASSPEKLEPQHF
-	13	TRBV7-3	-	TRBJ2-3	TGTGCCAGCAGCCGCCTGGCCCCAGATACGCAGTATTTT	CASSRLAPDTQYF
-	14	TRBV27	-	TRBJ1-1	TGTGCCAGCAGGGCGGACAGCCTGAACACTGAAGCTTTCTTT	CASRADSLNTEAFF
-	14	TRBV10-3	TRBD1	TRBJ1-2	TGTGCCATCAGTGAGTCGACAGGGCACTATGGCTACACCTTC	CAISESTGHYGYTF
-	12	TRBV29-1	-	TRBJ2-1	TGCAGCGTTGGAACTAGCTACAATGAGCAGTTCTTC	CSVGTSYNEQFF
-	14	TRBV6-5	TRBD2	TRBJ2-7	TGTGCCAGCAGTTACGAGACAGTAGGTAGCGGGCTCTACTTC	CASSYETVGSGLYF
once	15	TRBV5-1	TRBD1	TRBJ1-4	TGCGCCAGCAGCTGGGGACAGGGGGGAGAAGAAAAACTGTTTTTT	CASSWGQGGEEKLFF
-	17	TRBV28	-	TRBJ2-2	TGTGCCAGCACCGCTAGGGACAAGGGATCGAACACCGGGGAGCTGTTTTTT	CASTARDKGSNTGELFF
-	15	TRBV5-1	TRBD2	TRBJ2-1	TGCGCCAGCAGCTTGACTAGCGGGAGGGCCGGTGAGCAGTTCTTC	CASSLTSGRAGEQFF
-	16	TRBV5-1	TRBD2	TRBJ2-1	TGCGCCAGCAGGGGAATAAGCGGGGGTTCCTACAATGAGCAGTTCTTC	CASRGISGGSYNEQFF
-	14	TRBV7-9	-	TRBJ2-5	TGTGCCAGCAGCTTACGGCAGGATGGGGAGACCCAGTACTTC	CASSLRQDGETQYF
-	15	TRBV10-3	-	TRBJ2-1	TGTGCCATCAGCCCCTTCCGGGATGAGTCCGATGAGCAGTTCTTC	CAISPFRDESDEQFF
-	15	TRBV5-8	TRBD2	TRBJ2-3	TGTGCCAGCAGCTTCCCCGGGACTAGACCAGATACGCAGTATTTT	CASSFPGTRPDTQYF
-	16	TRBV7-2	-	TRBJ1-2	TGTGCCAGCAGCTTAGTTCGCGCACAGGGTAGTTATGGCTACACCTTC	CASSLVRAQGSYGYTF
-	14	TRBV5-8	TRBD2	TRBJ2-4	TGTGCCAGCAGCCTGGGACTAGCGGGAGCGAGTCAGTACTTC	CASSLGLAGASQYF
-	16	TRBV10-1	TRBD1	TRBJ2-1	TGCGCCAGCAGTGAGGTCGAGGGGGCCCGGATCTATGAGCAGTTCTTC	CASSEVEGARIYEQFF
once	14	TRBV19	-	TRBJ1-6	TGTGCCAGTAGTTGGTCTACCCTTAATTCACCCCTCCACTTT	CASSWSTLNSPLHF
few	14	TRBV18	-	TRBJ1-2	TGTGCCAGCTCACCATCCCCAGCGATTAATGGCTACACCTTC	CASSPSPAINGYTF
few	17	TRBV7-2	-	TRBJ2-2	TGTGCCAGCAGCCCTAGAGCGGCCGCGGCCCACACCGGGGAGCTGTTTTTT	CASSPRAAAAHTGELFF
-	20	TRBV3-1/TRBV3-2	-	TRBJ1-3	TGTGCCAGCAGCCAGGGCCCCGGCGGGGGCATCGGGTATTCTGGAAACACCATATATTTT	CASSQGPGGGIGYSGNTIYF
-	12	TRBV19	-	TRBJ2-1	TGTGCCAGTAACGGGCGGGTCACTGAGCAGTTCTTC	CASNGRVTEQFF
once	15	TRBV3-1/TRBV3-2	-	TRBJ2-1	TGTGCCAGCAGCCAAGAGAGGGAACTCTACAATGAGCAGTTCTTC	CASSQERELYNEQFF
few	14	TRBV4-2	TRBD1	TRBJ2-7	TGTGCCAGCAGCCACGGACAGGGTTTGGACGAGCAGTACTTC	CASSHGQGLDEQYF
-	16	TRBV24-1	-	TRBJ2-3	TGTGCCACCAGTGGGGGAGTTGATACCCCCACAGATACGCAGTATTTT	CATSGGVDTPTDTQYF
-	15	TRBV10-1	TRBD2	TRBJ2-1	TGCGCCAGCAGTGAAGCGACTAGCGGGATAGGGGAGCAGTTCTTC	CASSEATSGIGEQFF
-	14	TRBV28	-	TRBJ1-1	TGTGCCAGCAGTAGACAGGCGATGAACACTGAAGCTTTCTTT	CASSRQAMNTEAFF
-	17	TRBV5-1	TRBD1	TRBJ1-3	TGCGCCAGCAGCTTGGGACAGGGGTCCCCCTCTGGAAACACCATATATTTT	CASSLGQGSPSGNTIYF
-	16	TRBV4-1	TRBD2	TRBJ2-1	TGCGCCAGCAGTCAGATGGGGGGACTAGCGGGAGTATATCTGTTCTTC	CASSQMGGLAGVYLFF
-	13	TRBV5-4	-	TRBJ1-2	TGTGCCAGCAGCGAAGGACAAGACTATGGCTACACCTTC	CASSEGQDYGYTF
-	16	TRBV19	TRBD2	TRBJ2-5	TGTGCCAGTAGTATTAGAGGGCGGGAGGGCCGAGAGACCCAGTACTTC	CASSIRGREGRETQYF
-	15	TRBV5-4	TRBD2	TRBJ2-1	TGTGCCAGCAGCTTCTCAGCGGGAGGAATCAATGAGCAGTTCTTC	CASSFSAGGINEQFF
-	17	TRBV18	-	TRBJ2-2	TGTGCCAGCTCACCCAATGACCCGTCCGGGGTGACCGGGGAGCTGTTTTTT	CASSPNDPSGVTGELFF
-	13	TRBV10-2	TRBD1	TRBJ2-7	TGCGCCAGCAAGGGACAGGGGATTGGCGAGCAGTACTTC	CASKGQGIGEQYF
-	15	TRBV7-2	-	TRBJ2-1	TGTGCCAGCAGCTTAGGCGGCGGATCTTACAATGAGCAGTTCTTC	CASSLGGGSYNEQFF
once	13	TRBV3-1/TRBV3-2	TRBD1	TRBJ1-6	TGTGCCAGCAGCCGGGACAGAAATTCACCCCTCCACTTT	CASSRDRNSPLHF
once	16	TRBV10-3	TRBD2	TRBJ2-3	TGTGCCATCAGTGAGTCGTGGGAGCGGGAATTAGATACGCAGTATTTT	CAISESWERELDTQYF
-	14	TRBV10-2	-	TRBJ1-2	TGCGCCAGCACCCGGACAGAAAACAACTATGGCTACACCTTC	CASTRTENNYGYTF
-	13	TRBV6-5	-	TRBJ2-1	TGTGCCAGCACTTCCCGGGAGCTGAGTGAGCAGTTCTTC	CASTSRELSEQFF
once	16	TRBV5-1	TRBD2	TRBJ2-7	TGCGCCAGCAGCCCCCCTCTAGCGGGAGGTACCTACGAGCAGTACTTC	CASSPPLAGGTYEQYF
-	19	TRBV27	TRBD2	TRBJ2-7	TGTGCCAGCAGTCCAACCGGACTAGCGGGAGGTCGTAGGGGCTACGAGCAGTACTTC	CASSPTGLAGGRRGYEQYF